The rows below give T cell receptor beta chains drawn from one sample of a study of T cells in Graves' hyperthyroidism and ophthalmopathy. MiXCR, applied by TCRdb to the multiplex PCR reads, yields one record per CDR3 protein. The table lists almost 500,000 distinct CDR3 sequences, around a fifth of them singletons. Sequencing was carried out using blood. These receptors originate from a woman between 65 and 79 years old with Graves' ophthalmopathy. CDR3s include the opening cysteine and the closing phenylalanine or tryptophan. Each record gives: clone size, V gene, J gene, D gene, CDR3 protein, CDR3 DNA. The D gene is left open where the match is weak. Expanded clones get a size class; other rows say once, few or many, or leave the size out.

clone_size: .
v_call: TRBV3-1
j_call: TRBJ2-5
d_call: .
cdr3_aa: CASSHLSAQETQYF
cdr3_nt: TGTGCCAGCAGCCATCTGTCAGCCCAAGAGACCCAGTACTTC

clone_size: .
v_call: TRBV2
j_call: TRBJ1-5
d_call: .
cdr3_aa: CASSRPGSNQPQHF
cdr3_nt: TGTGCCAGCAGTAGGCCGGGGAGCAATCAGCCCCAGCATTTT

clone_size: few
v_call: TRBV18
j_call: TRBJ2-5
d_call: .
cdr3_aa: CASSPDQRVQETQYF
cdr3_nt: TGTGCCAGCTCACCAGACCAGCGGGTACAAGAGACCCAGTACTTC

clone_size: .
v_call: TRBV4-3
j_call: TRBJ1-1
d_call: .
cdr3_aa: CASSRRGTSEAFF
cdr3_nt: TGCGCCAGCAGCCGACGGGGTACCTCAGAAGCTTTCTTT

clone_size: few
v_call: TRBV4-1
j_call: TRBJ1-5
d_call: .
cdr3_aa: CASSQDGGGGSQPQHF
cdr3_nt: TGCGCCAGCAGCCAAGATGGGGGCGGGGGAAGTCAGCCCCAGCATTTT

clone_size: few
v_call: TRBV24-1
j_call: TRBJ2-1
d_call: .
cdr3_aa: CATSDLWDSNNEQFF
cdr3_nt: TGTGCCACCAGTGATTTGTGGGACTCAAACAATGAGCAGTTCTTC

clone_size: .
v_call: TRBV24-1
j_call: TRBJ2-2
d_call: TRBD1
cdr3_aa: CATSDSRPGQGRTGELFF
cdr3_nt: TGTGCCACCAGTGACTCCCGACCGGGACAGGGCCGCACCGGGGAGCTGTTTTTT

clone_size: many
v_call: TRBV2
j_call: TRBJ2-3
d_call: .
cdr3_aa: CASDSTDTQYF
cdr3_nt: TGTGCCAGCGATAGCACAGATACGCAGTATTTT

clone_size: many
v_call: TRBV3-1
j_call: TRBJ1-2
d_call: .
cdr3_aa: CASTSGEGRYGYTF
cdr3_nt: TGTGCCAGCACTTCGGGGGAGGGGCGCTATGGCTACACCTTC

clone_size: few
v_call: TRBV6-6
j_call: TRBJ1-5
d_call: .
cdr3_aa: CASSYSMYSNQPQHF
cdr3_nt: TGTGCCAGCAGTTACTCGATGTATAGCAATCAGCCCCAGCATTTT

clone_size: many
v_call: TRBV7-9
j_call: TRBJ2-2
d_call: TRBD2
cdr3_aa: CASSFPSGRANGELFF
cdr3_nt: TGTGCCAGCAGCTTCCCGAGCGGGAGGGCCAACGGGGAGCTGTTTTTT

clone_size: few
v_call: TRBV30
j_call: TRBJ2-7
d_call: .
cdr3_aa: CARGLADYEQYF
cdr3_nt: TGTGCCCGGGGGCTAGCAGATTACGAGCAGTACTTC

clone_size: many
v_call: TRBV6-5
j_call: TRBJ2-5
d_call: TRBD1
cdr3_aa: CASSYSSQGFGKTQYF
cdr3_nt: TGTGCCAGCAGTTACTCGTCACAGGGGTTTGGGAAGACCCAGTACTTC

clone_size: .
v_call: TRBV5-5
j_call: TRBJ2-1
d_call: TRBD1
cdr3_aa: CASSRTNRDRGRGEQFF
cdr3_nt: TGTGCCAGCAGCCGTACCAACCGGGACAGGGGGCGAGGTGAGCAGTTCTTC

clone_size: few
v_call: TRBV2
j_call: TRBJ1-2
d_call: .
cdr3_aa: CASSEAGEEPYFNYGYTF
cdr3_nt: TGTGCCAGCAGTGAAGCGGGGGAGGAACCCTACTTTAACTATGGCTACACCTTC

clone_size: many
v_call: TRBV6-2/TRBV6-3
j_call: TRBJ1-1
d_call: TRBD1
cdr3_aa: CASSYSGTGGEKDTEAFF
cdr3_nt: TGTGCCAGCAGTTACTCCGGGACAGGGGGCGAGAAAGACACTGAAGCTTTCTTT

clone_size: few
v_call: TRBV18
j_call: TRBJ1-1
d_call: .
cdr3_aa: CASSPARGAPNTEAFF
cdr3_nt: TGTGCCAGCTCACCAGCACGGGGGGCGCCTAACACTGAAGCTTTCTTT

clone_size: .
v_call: TRBV7-9
j_call: TRBJ2-5
d_call: .
cdr3_aa: CASSFPGGAAGQETQYF
cdr3_nt: TGTGCCAGCAGCTTCCCTGGGGGGGCCGCGGGCCAAGAGACCCAGTACTTC

clone_size: few
v_call: TRBV28
j_call: TRBJ1-6
d_call: .
cdr3_aa: CASSYAGESPLHF
cdr3_nt: TGTGCCAGCAGTTACGCCGGGGAATCACCCCTCCACTTT

clone_size: few
v_call: TRBV5-6
j_call: TRBJ2-7
d_call: TRBD2
cdr3_aa: CASSPTLSGRNYEQYF
cdr3_nt: TGTGCCAGCAGCCCCACCCTTAGCGGGAGAAACTACGAGCAGTACTTC

clone_size: many
v_call: TRBV7-2
j_call: TRBJ1-2
d_call: TRBD1
cdr3_aa: CASSLLRQGSKGGYTF
cdr3_nt: TGTGCCAGCAGCCTTCTCCGACAGGGATCAAAGGGTGGCTACACCTTC

clone_size: .
v_call: TRBV20-1
j_call: TRBJ2-7
d_call: TRBD2
cdr3_aa: CSARPSGYNEQYF
cdr3_nt: TGCAGTGCCCGGCCTAGCGGGTACAACGAGCAGTACTTC

clone_size: .
v_call: TRBV5-1
j_call: TRBJ1-1
d_call: .
cdr3_aa: CASSVGKGDTEAFF
cdr3_nt: TGCGCCAGCAGCGTCGGAAAAGGGGACACTGAAGCTTTCTTT

clone_size: .
v_call: TRBV6-1
j_call: TRBJ2-2
d_call: TRBD2
cdr3_aa: CASRTRLAGAGGELFF
cdr3_nt: TGTGCCAGCAGAACGCGACTAGCGGGAGCGGGCGGGGAGCTGTTTTTT

clone_size: few
v_call: TRBV27
j_call: TRBJ1-5
d_call: .
cdr3_aa: CASSLQNSNQPQHF
cdr3_nt: TGTGCCAGCAGTTTGCAGAATAGCAATCAGCCCCAGCATTTT

clone_size: .
v_call: TRBV7-3
j_call: TRBJ2-5
d_call: .
cdr3_aa: CASSRAEAHETQYF
cdr3_nt: TGTGCCAGCAGCCGAGCGGAGGCTCATGAGACCCAGTACTTC

clone_size: few
v_call: TRBV12-3/TRBV12-4
j_call: TRBJ2-3
d_call: TRBD2
cdr3_aa: CASSYRTSGRDDTQYF
cdr3_nt: TGTGCCAGCAGTTACCGGACTAGCGGGAGGGACGATACGCAGTATTTT

clone_size: few
v_call: TRBV9
j_call: TRBJ2-3
d_call: .
cdr3_aa: CASSVGPGGPDTQYF
cdr3_nt: TGTGCCAGCAGCGTAGGCCCTGGGGGACCAGATACGCAGTATTTT

clone_size: .
v_call: TRBV19
j_call: TRBJ2-3
d_call: .
cdr3_aa: CATGSYIDTQYF
cdr3_nt: TGTGCCACAGGGTCGTATATCGATACGCAGTATTTT

clone_size: .
v_call: TRBV6-4
j_call: TRBJ1-6
d_call: TRBD1
cdr3_aa: CASSATGGPLHF
cdr3_nt: TGTGCCAGCAGTGCAACAGGGGGTCCCCTCCACTTT

clone_size: .
v_call: TRBV9
j_call: TRBJ2-3
d_call: .
cdr3_aa: CASSVGTNLRDTQYF
cdr3_nt: TGTGCCAGCAGCGTAGGGACTAACCTCCGAGATACGCAGTATTTT